Listed below are T cell receptor beta chains from one sample, sequenced in a study of blood T cell repertoires in COVID-19. The protocol was immunoSEQ multiplex PCR, while the TCRdb copy is restricted to in-frame clones and leaves out a portion. In the table there are around 93,000 clones, around nine tenths of which are singletons. The sample taken for sequencing was peripheral blood. The receptors come from a human donor in a cohort sampled during active COVID-19. The CDR3 runs from the conserved cysteine through the conserved F or W. Each record gives: D gene, V gene, clone size, J gene, CDR3 protein, CDR3 DNA. The D gene is left open where the match is weak. Clone sizes are given selectively: once, few, many, or a class where the clone is expanded.

>TRBD1|TRBV30|.|TRBJ2-4
CAWSLGQGLAKNIQYF
TGTGCCTGGAGTTTGGGACAGGGCCTAGCCAAAAACATTCAGTACTTC
>.|TRBV12-3/TRBV12-4|.|TRBJ2-1
CASSPGASNEQFF
TGTGCCAGCAGTCCGGGTGCGAGTAATGAGCAGTTCTTC
>.|TRBV24-1|.|TRBJ2-2
CATSDFSTTENTGELFF
TGTGCCACCAGTGATTTTTCGACAACCGAAAACACCGGGGAGCTGTTTTTT
>.|TRBV6-2/TRBV6-3|.|TRBJ2-5
CASSFSVETQYF
TGTGCCAGCAGCTTTAGCGTTGAGACCCAGTACTTC
>.|TRBV29-1|.|TRBJ2-1
CSVLQGYNEQFF
TGCAGCGTCTTACAGGGATACAATGAGCAGTTCTTC
>TRBD1|TRBV19|.|TRBJ2-7
CASSIAQGTGNYEQYF
TGTGCCAGTAGTATAGCCCAAGGGACAGGTAACTACGAGCAGTACTTC
>.|TRBV2|.|TRBJ2-3
CASSERVGISSTDTQYF
TGTGCCAGCAGTGAACGGGTCGGAATTTCTAGCACAGATACGCAGTATTTT
>TRBD1|TRBV3-1/TRBV3-2|once|TRBJ1-2
CASSPGTGGRGYTF
TGTGCCAGCAGCCCAGGGACAGGGGGCCGGGGCTACACCTTC
>TRBD2|TRBV7-2|.|TRBJ2-1
CASTKAGGSNEQFF
TGTGCCAGCACAAAGGCGGGAGGGAGCAATGAGCAGTTCTTC
>.|TRBV27|.|TRBJ2-7
CASSRGTEPYEQYF
TGTGCCAGCAGTCGGGGGACGGAACCTTACGAGCAGTACTTC
>TRBD1|TRBV7-3|.|TRBJ1-3
CASSSLGRQGGKRSGNTIYF
TGTGCCAGCAGCTCATTGGGGAGACAGGGGGGAAAAAGATCTGGAAACACCATATATTTT
>TRBD2|TRBV27|.|TRBJ2-1
CASSFSPSGYNEQFF
TGTGCCAGCAGTTTTTCCCCTAGCGGATACAATGAGCAGTTCTTC
>TRBD2|TRBV5-1|.|TRBJ2-3
CASSSGRGLAGDTQYF
TGCGCCAGCAGCTCCGGCCGCGGACTAGCTGGGGATACGCAGTATTTT
>.|TRBV6-5|.|TRBJ1-1
CASSYTQYLNTEAFF
TGTGCCAGCAGTTACACCCAGTATTTGAACACTGAAGCTTTCTTT
>TRBD2|TRBV7-2|.|TRBJ2-1
CASRSPAGGRVNEQFF
TGTGCCAGCAGATCCCCAGCGGGAGGGAGGGTCAATGAGCAGTTCTTC
>.|TRBV5-4|.|TRBJ2-1
CASSLELIQAGNEQFF
TGTGCCAGCAGCCTCGAGTTGATCCAAGCGGGCAATGAGCAGTTCTTC
>TRBD2|TRBV5-6|.|TRBJ2-1
CASSHEPGLQYNEQFF
TGTGCCAGCAGCCACGAACCGGGACTACAATACAATGAGCAGTTCTTC
>TRBD2|TRBV4-3|.|TRBJ2-7
CASSQAALADNSYEQYF
TGCGCCAGCAGCCAGGCCGCCCTAGCGGATAATTCCTACGAGCAGTACTTC
>.|TRBV6-5|.|TRBJ1-2
CASSYSAGDYGYTF
TGTGCCAGCAGTTACTCGGCAGGGGACTATGGCTACACCTTC
>TRBD1|TRBV12-3/TRBV12-4|.|TRBJ2-1
CASSEQGAGEQFF
TGTGCCAGCAGTGAACAGGGGGCGGGTGAGCAGTTCTTC
>TRBD1|TRBV6-5|.|TRBJ1-3
CASSYQGASGNTIYF
TGTGCCAGCAGTTATCAGGGGGCCTCTGGAAACACCATATATTTT
>.|TRBV28|.|TRBJ1-6
CASNSPGKSDSDSPLHF
TGTGCCAGCAACTCCCCCGGAAAGTCGGACAGCGATTCACCCCTCCACTTT
>.|TRBV30|.|TRBJ1-5
CAWSFSGGVNQPQHF
TGTGCCTGGAGTTTCTCGGGCGGGGTCAACCAGCCCCAGCATTTT
>.|TRBV29-1|.|TRBJ2-7
CSVLGHWSSYEQYF
TGCAGCGTGCTGGGACACTGGTCCTCCTACGAGCAGTACTTC
>TRBD1|TRBV5-8|once|TRBJ1-1
CASSGLSGTGGTEAFF
TGTGCCAGCAGCGGATTATCCGGGACAGGGGGCACTGAAGCTTTCTTT
>TRBD1|TRBV5-1|.|TRBJ1-6
CASRIQGADNSPLHF
TGCGCCAGCAGGATACAGGGGGCGGATAATTCACCCCTCCACTTT
>TRBD1|TRBV10-3|once|TRBJ2-5
CAISLDRGSMETQYF
TGTGCCATCAGCCTGGACAGGGGGTCTATGGAGACCCAGTACTTC
>.|TRBV28|.|TRBJ2-1
CASSPLDSDEQFF
TGTGCCAGCAGTCCCCTGGATAGCGATGAGCAGTTCTTC
>.|TRBV6-6|few|TRBJ2-1
CASSKGLDTYNEQFF
TGTGCCAGCAGTAAGGGACTGGACACCTACAATGAGCAGTTCTTC
>.|TRBV5-8|.|TRBJ2-1
CASSWGQLVAYNEQFF
TGTGCCAGCAGCTGGGGACAATTAGTAGCCTACAATGAGCAGTTCTTC
>.|TRBV6-5|.|TRBJ2-7
CASSYPGSEQYF
TGTGCCAGCAGTTACCCAGGGTCCGAGCAGTACTTC
>TRBD1|TRBV18|few|TRBJ1-2
CASSPPVTGGHYGYTF
TGTGCCAGCTCACCACCGGTGACAGGGGGGCACTATGGCTACACCTTC
>.|TRBV7-9|.|TRBJ2-1
CASSPNGGGSLYNEQFF
TGTGCCAGCAGCCCAAATGGCGGGGGCTCCCTCTACAATGAGCAGTTCTTC
>.|TRBV7-9|many|TRBJ2-2
CASSTSGTGELFF
TGTGCCAGCAGCACCTCGGGGACCGGGGAGCTGTTTTTT
>.|TRBV12-3/TRBV12-4|few|TRBJ1-1
CASSFGNTEAFF
TGTGCCAGCAGTTTCGGTAACACTGAAGCTTTCTTT
>TRBD2|TRBV2|.|TRBJ2-2
CASTGTTGGAGELFF
TGTGCCAGCACTGGGACTACCGGGGGGGCCGGGGAGCTGTTTTTT
>.|TRBV2|once|TRBJ1-6
CASDLRGREPDLRYNSPLHF
TGTGCCAGCGACCTTCGCGGGAGAGAGCCAGACTTACGGTATAATTCACCCCTCCACTTT
>.|TRBV13|.|TRBJ2-5
CASSSGQIQETQYF
TGTGCCAGCAGCTCCGGACAGATCCAAGAGACCCAGTACTTC
>.|TRBV6-2/TRBV6-3|.|TRBJ2-2
CASSYPPGELFF
TGTGCCAGCAGTTACCCCCCAGGGGAGCTGTTTTTT
>.|TRBV6-5|.|TRBJ2-2
CASRWGQGNTGELFF
TGTGCCAGCAGATGGGGGCAGGGGAACACCGGGGAGCTGTTTTTT
>TRBD1|TRBV7-2|once|TRBJ2-7
CASSFGTGKAYEQYF
TGTGCCAGCAGCTTTGGGACAGGAAAGGCCTACGAGCAGTACTTC
>.|TRBV19|few|TRBJ1-6
CASSPGENSPLHF
TGTGCCAGTAGTCCTGGGGAGAATTCACCCCTCCACTTT
>.|TRBV27|.|TRBJ2-1
CASSLGSDYNEQFF
TGTGCCAGCAGTTTAGGAAGCGACTACAATGAGCAGTTCTTC
>.|TRBV2|.|TRBJ1-5
CASSEEGHSNQPQHF
TGTGCCAGCAGTGAAGAGGGACATAGCAATCAGCCCCAGCATTTT
>.|TRBV24-1|few|TRBJ2-7
CATSDLTPRDISYEQYF
TGTGCCACCAGTGATTTGACGCCCAGGGACATCTCCTACGAGCAGTACTTC
>TRBD2|TRBV5-1|.|TRBJ2-3
CASSLGAGGPADTQYF
TGCGCCAGCAGCTTGGGAGCGGGGGGGCCTGCAGATACGCAGTATTTT
>TRBD2|TRBV27|few|TRBJ2-7
CASGPGTSGSTPSYEQYF
TGTGCCAGCGGGCCCGGGACTAGCGGTTCCACCCCTTCCTACGAGCAGTACTTC
>TRBD2|TRBV9|.|TRBJ2-3
CASSLEAGVADTQYF
TGTGCCAGCAGCCTCGAGGCGGGAGTGGCAGATACGCAGTATTTT
>TRBD1|TRBV6-6|once|TRBJ1-2
CASSYTGTDFYYGYTF
TGTGCCAGCAGTTACACCGGGACAGATTTTTACTATGGCTACACCTTC
>TRBD1|TRBV11-1|.|TRBJ1-1
CASSRTGGRTEAFF
TGTGCCAGCAGCCGGACAGGGGGAAGGACTGAAGCTTTCTTT
>.|TRBV4-3|.|TRBJ2-2
CASSQESTSGELFF
TGCGCCAGCAGCCAAGAAAGTACATCCGGGGAGCTGTTTTTT
>TRBD1|TRBV14|once|TRBJ2-7
CASSQSPPFDRVNF
TGTGCCAGCAGCCAATCCCCGCCTTTCGACAGGGTGAACTTC
>.|TRBV24-1|once|TRBJ2-2
CATSDVGVGAGELFF
TGTGCCACCAGTGACGTCGGGGTGGGTGCCGGGGAGCTGTTTTTT
>.|TRBV30|.|TRBJ1-2
CAWKYRPTNYGYTF
TGTGCCTGGAAGTACAGGCCAACTAACTATGGCTACACCTTC
>.|TRBV15|.|TRBJ2-1
CATSREYFRETYNEQFF
TGTGCCACCAGCAGAGAATATTTCCGGGAAACCTACAATGAGCAGTTCTTC
>.|TRBV30|.|TRBJ2-7
CAWSLEGISVFYEQYF
TGTGCCTGGAGCCTGGAGGGAATCTCGGTTTTCTACGAGCAGTACTTC
>.|TRBV3-1/TRBV3-2|.|TRBJ2-7
CASSQELLDSNQEQYF
TGTGCCAGCAGCCAAGAACTACTGGACAGCAACCAAGAGCAGTACTTC
>TRBD2|TRBV6-6|.|TRBJ2-5
CASSSGTSGRDETQYF
TGTGCCAGCAGTTCCGGGACTAGCGGGAGAGATGAGACCCAGTACTTC
>.|TRBV3-1/TRBV3-2|few|TRBJ1-6
CASSHGGVSNSPLHF
TGTGCCAGCAGCCATGGGGGGGTGAGTAATTCACCCCTCCACTTT